The 16 T cell receptor beta chains below come from one sample, sequenced in a study of shared clonotypes between healthy human individuals (dated by TCRdb to 2018 to 2021). Receptor amplification or capture employed the immunoSEQ multiplex PCR assay. The clones in this table, taken by TCRdb from immuneACCESS, are in-frame only. Not every clone is retained; where verified, under half of the shortfall comes from an unresolved V gene, and the cause of the rest is unknown. The sample table contains over 2,000,000 clones; only one count was recorded for 93% of them. The ten largest clones add up to about 1.7% of the sample. CD8 naive samples were obtained by positive selection for CCR7 among CD45RO-negative cells, yielding a CD45RA+CCR7+ population from which TemRA cells were excluded. Sequenced material: naive CD8+ T cells from PBMCs. What the cell subset or site label conveys for this sample: CD45RA+CCR7+. The receptors here all came from a man younger than 30 in good health. Some clones in this sample may be carry-over from other donors' samples.

The rearrangement links TRBV7-8 to TRBJ2-7, with a possible D match to TRBD1 (5 bases). Germline V gene sequence: CDR1 SGHVS, CDR2 FQNEAQ. This CDR3 comprises 15 residues. V was pared by 4 bases and J by 3 bases, with 16 bases between. The CDR3 coding sequence is TGTGCCAGCAGCTCCCGAACCAGGACACGCTACGAGCAGTACTTC. Its protein is CASSSRTRTRYEQYF.

This clone was detected a few times. CDR3 nucleotides: TGTGCCAGCAGCTCAGGGTTAGTACAGCCCCAGCATTTT. Translating gives CASSSGLVQPQHF. This chain links TRBV27 with TRBJ1-5; a possible D gene is TRBD1 (5 bases). This CDR3 has 13 amino acids. V was trimmed by 6 bases and J by 7 bases, leaving 13 bases between them. The germline CDR1 and CDR2 sequences are MNHEY and SMNVEV (reference sequence).

CDR3 DNA sequence: TGTGCCAGCAGACCCCAAGGCTCGGGATCCTACGAGCAGTACTTC. This gives the protein CASRPQGSGSYEQYF. The chain uses TRBV28 and TRBJ2-7, with D perhaps matching TRBD2 (5 bases). Germline-derived CDR1 and CDR2 are MDHEN and SYDVKM. The V end lost 6 bases, the J end lost 1 base, and 16 bases lay between the germline ends. The CDR3 covers 15 residues.

The rearrangement links TRBV28 to TRBJ1-2, with D hard to call. Trimming cost V 5 bases and J 8 bases, with 12 bases left between them. Germline CDR1 reads MDHEN; CDR2 reads SYDVKM. The CDR3 runs to 12 residues. The CDR3 DNA reads TGTGCCAGCAGTCTCGGAGCCTTCGGCTACACCTTC. Its protein is CASSLGAFGYTF.

Worth noting for this clone: The same CDR3 also results from other DNA sequences found in this sample. The chain is built from TRBV4-3 and TRBJ2-2, with D possibly TRBD2 on 5 matching bases. The germline CDR1 and CDR2 sequences are LGHNA and YSLEER. The CDR3 has 12 residues. V lost 3 bases and J 8 bases, leaving 7 bases between the germline ends. Here the CDR3 DNA reads TGCGCCAGCAGCCAGGGAGAGGGGGAGCTGTTTTTT. This codes for CASSQGEGELFF.

This clone was picked up a small number of times. The chain carries TRBV2 and TRBJ2-3; the D is unclear. V was pared by 4 bases and J by 2 bases, with 10 bases between. CDR3 length equals 14 residues. Per the germline V gene, CDR1 is SNHLY and CDR2 is FYNNEI. The CDR3 nucleotides read TGTGCCAGCAGTGGTGGAGCGAACACAGATACGCAGTATTTT. Amino acid sequence: CASSGGANTDTQYF.

The chain employs TRBV5-8 and TRBJ1-5; D is ambiguous. Germline loops: CDR1 SGHTS, CDR2 YDEGEE. V lost 2 bases and J lost 6, with 12 bases in between. This CDR3 contains 14 residues. CDR3 region: CASSFSEGPQPQHF. The CDR3 DNA sequence: TGTGCCAGCAGCTTCTCCGAGGGTCCTCAGCCCCAGCATTTT.

V is TRBV6-6 and J is TRBJ2-2, with D perhaps matching TRBD1 (6 bases). The CDR3 contains 14 residues. Trimming removed 6 bases from V and 7 bases from J, with 15 bases in between. CDR1 is MNHNY, CDR2 SVGAGI, per germline (reference sequence). As DNA, the CDR3 is TGTGCCAGCAGAACCGTAGAGGGGGACGGGGAGCTGTTTTTT. Residues: CASRTVEGDGELFF.

The gene calls are TRBV27 and TRBJ1-5; D not certain. Germline V CDR1 and CDR2: MNHEY, SMNVEV (reference sequence). The CDR3 extends over 14 amino acids. V shed 3 bases and J shed 2 bases, with 8 bases lying between them. The CDR3 DNA sequence: TGTGCCAGCAGTTTGGTCAGTGGCAATCAGCCCCAGCATTTT. Amino acids: CASSLVSGNQPQHF.

A remark on this clone: The sample carries other DNA sequences with the same CDR3. The chain is built from TRBV9 and TRBJ2-1; tentatively, D is TRBD2 (6 bases). Germline CDR1 is SGDLS and CDR2 is YYNGEE. V dropped 4 bases and J dropped 7 bases, with 9 bases sitting between them. The CDR3 consists of 12 residues. The CDR3 is CASSPSGNEQFF. As DNA, the CDR3 is TGTGCCAGCAGCCCCAGCGGGAATGAGCAGTTCTTC.

The rearrangement joins TRBV27 to TRBJ2-1, with D possibly TRBD2 on 6 matching bases. Germline V gene sequence: CDR1 MNHEY, CDR2 SMNVEV (reference sequence). Trimming shortened V by 5 bases and J by 4 bases, and 15 bases separated the two germline ends. This CDR3 has 15 amino acids. The CDR3: CASSPSPEGYNEQFF. In DNA, the CDR3 is TGTGCCAGCAGTCCCAGCCCGGAGGGATACAATGAGCAGTTCTTC.

V gene TRBV7-9 combines with J gene TRBJ2-2, with 10 bases that match TRBD1. CDR3 length: 16 amino acids. V shed 4 bases and J 5 bases; nucleotides not matched to a gene: 7. Germline V lookup: CDR1 SEHNR, CDR2 FQNEAQ (reference sequence). The CDR3 nucleotides read TGTGCCAGCAGCTCCCGACAGGGGGCTCGGACCGGGGAGCTGTTTTTT. Translation: CASSSRQGARTGELFF.

The count of this clone is one. The chain employs TRBV6-5 and TRBJ2-1; D is undetermined. Germline V gene data show CDR1 as MNHEY and CDR2 as SVGAGI. The ends were cut back, 0 bases at V and 7 bases at J, with 7 bases in the middle. The CDR3 runs to 13 residues. CDR3 protein: CASSYSGLNEQFF. The CDR3 bases are TGTGCCAGCAGTTACTCCGGGTTAAATGAGCAGTTCTTC.

The V call is TRBV11-3, the J call TRBJ2-1, with 10 nucleotides matching TRBD2. V dropped 4 bases and J dropped 8; count of bases not matched to a gene: 5. Germline V gives CDR1 SGHNT, CDR2 YENEEA. This CDR3 region has 14 residues. As DNA, the CDR3 is TGTGCCAGCAGCTCGGGACTAGCGAGGGATGAGCAGTTCTTC. This encodes CASSSGLARDEQFF.

With respect to this clone: The same CDR3 arises from other DNA sequences in this sample as well. The chain combines TRBV28 with TRBJ2-7, with 8 bases that match TRBD2. Germline CDR1 is MDHEN and CDR2 is SYDVKM. V lost 3 bases, J lost 3 bases, and 1 base stayed unmatched. The CDR3 length is 13 residues. Written as DNA, the CDR3 is TGTGCCAGCAGTTTGGCGGGAGGCTACGAGCAGTACTTC. As protein: CASSLAGGYEQYF.

This clone was observed a single time. This chain links TRBV10-2 with TRBJ2-7; 9 bases match TRBD2. Germline CDR1 WSHSY, CDR2 SAAADI. The CDR3 totals 14 residues. V lost 2 bases and J lost 3; bases outside the gene matches: 2. The CDR3 sequence is CASSEPSGVYEQYF. CDR3 coding DNA: TGCGCCAGCAGTGAGCCTAGCGGGGTCTACGAGCAGTACTTC.